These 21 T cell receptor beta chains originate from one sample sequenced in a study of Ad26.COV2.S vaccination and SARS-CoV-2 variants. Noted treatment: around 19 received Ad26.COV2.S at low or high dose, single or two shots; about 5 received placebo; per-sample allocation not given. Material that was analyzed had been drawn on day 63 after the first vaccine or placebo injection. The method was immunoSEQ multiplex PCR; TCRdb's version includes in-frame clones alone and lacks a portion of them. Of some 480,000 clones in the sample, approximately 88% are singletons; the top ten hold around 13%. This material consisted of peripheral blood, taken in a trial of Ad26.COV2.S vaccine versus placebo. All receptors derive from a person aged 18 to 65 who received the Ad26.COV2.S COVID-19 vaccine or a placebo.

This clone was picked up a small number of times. The CDR3 DNA reads TGTGCCAGCAGTTTTGATCTAGCGGGACTAACCTACGAGCAGTACTTC. As protein: CASSFDLAGLTYEQYF. The chain couples TRBV28 to TRBJ2-7; TRBD2 matches at 9 bases. Germline CDR1 MDHEN, CDR2 SYDVKM. J was trimmed by 2 bases and V by 3 bases; bases with no gene match: 8. The CDR3 has 16 residues.

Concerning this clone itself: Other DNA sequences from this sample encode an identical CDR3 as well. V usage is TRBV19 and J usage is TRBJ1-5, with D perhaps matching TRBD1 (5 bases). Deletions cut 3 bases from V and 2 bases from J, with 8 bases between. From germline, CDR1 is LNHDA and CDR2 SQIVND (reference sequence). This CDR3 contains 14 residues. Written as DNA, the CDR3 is TGTGCCAGTAGTATTCAGGGTGGCAATCAGCCCCAGCATTTT. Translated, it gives CASSIQGGNQPQHF.

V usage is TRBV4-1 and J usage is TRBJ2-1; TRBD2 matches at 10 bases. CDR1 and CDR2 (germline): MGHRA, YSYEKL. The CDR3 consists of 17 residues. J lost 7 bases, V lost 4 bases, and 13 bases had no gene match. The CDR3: CASSPRNLAGVANEQFF. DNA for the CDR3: TGCGCCAGCAGCCCAAGGAACCTAGCGGGAGTTGCGAATGAGCAGTTCTTC.

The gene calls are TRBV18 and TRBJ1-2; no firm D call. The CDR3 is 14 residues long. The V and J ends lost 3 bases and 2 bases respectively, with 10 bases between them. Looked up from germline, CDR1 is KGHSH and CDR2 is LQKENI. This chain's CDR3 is CASSPSTGNYGYTF. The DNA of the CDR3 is TGTGCCAGCTCACCGTCGACGGGAAACTATGGCTACACCTTC.

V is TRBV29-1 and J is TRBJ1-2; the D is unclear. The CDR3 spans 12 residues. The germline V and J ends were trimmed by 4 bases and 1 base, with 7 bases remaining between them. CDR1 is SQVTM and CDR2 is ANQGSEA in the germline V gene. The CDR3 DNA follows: TGCAGCGTTGGAGGTATTAACTATGGCTACACCTTC. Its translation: CSVGGINYGYTF.

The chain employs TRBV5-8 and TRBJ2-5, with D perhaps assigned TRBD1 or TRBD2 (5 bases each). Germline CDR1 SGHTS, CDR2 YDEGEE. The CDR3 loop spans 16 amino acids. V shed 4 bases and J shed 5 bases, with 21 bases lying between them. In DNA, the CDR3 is TGTGCCAGCAGCCAAGGCGCAGCCGAGGGGAAGGAGACCCAGTACTTC. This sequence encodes CASSQGAAEGKETQYF.

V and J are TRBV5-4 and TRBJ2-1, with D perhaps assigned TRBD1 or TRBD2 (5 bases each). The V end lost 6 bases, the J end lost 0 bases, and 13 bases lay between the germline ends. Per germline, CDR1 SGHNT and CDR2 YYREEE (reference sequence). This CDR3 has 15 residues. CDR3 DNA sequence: TGTGCCAGCACCTGGGACCCCGTCTCCTACAATGAGCAGTTCTTC. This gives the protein CASTWDPVSYNEQFF.

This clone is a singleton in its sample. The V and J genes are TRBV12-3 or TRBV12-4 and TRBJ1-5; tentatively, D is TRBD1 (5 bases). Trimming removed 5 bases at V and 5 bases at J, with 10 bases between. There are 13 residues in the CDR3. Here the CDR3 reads CASSGGDYQPQHF. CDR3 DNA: TGTGCCAGCAGTGGGGGAGACTATCAGCCCCAGCATTTT.

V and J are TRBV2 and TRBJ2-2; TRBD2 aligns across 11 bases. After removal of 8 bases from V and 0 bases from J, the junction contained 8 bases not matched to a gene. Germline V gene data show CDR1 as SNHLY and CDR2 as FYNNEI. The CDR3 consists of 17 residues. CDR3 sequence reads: CASSGLAVIANTGELFF. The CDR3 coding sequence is TGTGCCAGCTCGGGACTAGCGGTGATAGCGAACACCGGGGAGCTGTTTTTT.

As DNA, the CDR3 is TGTGCCTGGAGCGTCGGGGAAGGGCCCCAGCATTTT. This encodes CAWSVGEGPQHF. The rearrangement links TRBV30 to TRBJ1-5; unclear D gene. The germline CDR1 and CDR2 sequences are GTSNPN and SVGIG (reference sequence). Between the trimmed V and J ends, which lost 3 bases and 9 bases, there was a span of 12 bases. This CDR3 has 12 amino acids.

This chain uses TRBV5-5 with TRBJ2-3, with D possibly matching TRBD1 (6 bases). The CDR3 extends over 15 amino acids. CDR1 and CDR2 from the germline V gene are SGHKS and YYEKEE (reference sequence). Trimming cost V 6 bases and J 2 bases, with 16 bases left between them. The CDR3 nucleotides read TGTGCCAGCACCGCGACAGGCCAATTCACAGATACGCAGTATTTT. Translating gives CASTATGQFTDTQYF.

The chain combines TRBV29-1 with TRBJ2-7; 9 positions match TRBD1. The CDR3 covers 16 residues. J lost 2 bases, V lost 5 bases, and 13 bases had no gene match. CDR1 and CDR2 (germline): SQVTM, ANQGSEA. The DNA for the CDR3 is TGCAGCGTTCCGGGGCGATCGGACAGGGGAACCTACGAGCAGTACTTC. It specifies CSVPGRSDRGTYEQYF.

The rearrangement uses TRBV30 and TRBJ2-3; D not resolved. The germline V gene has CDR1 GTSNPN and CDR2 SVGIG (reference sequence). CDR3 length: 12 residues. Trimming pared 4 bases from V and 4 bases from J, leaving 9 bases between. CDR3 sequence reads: CAWTAAPDTQYF. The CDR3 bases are TGTGCCTGGACCGCGGCGCCAGATACGCAGTATTTT.

This chain's CDR3 is CASSLSPRGRGAGELFF. The CDR3 nucleotides are TGTGCCAGCAGCTTAAGCCCACGGGGGAGAGGCGCCGGGGAGCTGTTTTTT. The chain recombines TRBV7-3 with TRBJ2-2; TRBD2 is a possible D gene (6 bases). CDR3 length: 17 amino acids. Between the trimmed V and J ends, which lost 1 base and 6 bases, there was a span of 18 bases. Per germline, CDR1 SGHTA and CDR2 FQGTGA.

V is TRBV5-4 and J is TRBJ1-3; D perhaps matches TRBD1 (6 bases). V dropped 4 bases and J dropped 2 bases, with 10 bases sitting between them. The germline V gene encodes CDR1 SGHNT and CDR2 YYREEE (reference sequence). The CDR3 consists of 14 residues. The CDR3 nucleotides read TGTGCCAGCAGCCCAACAGGGACTGGAAACACCATATATTTT. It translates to CASSPTGTGNTIYF. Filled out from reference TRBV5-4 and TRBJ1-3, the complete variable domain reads ETGVTQSPTHLIKTRGQQVTLRCSSQSGHNTVSWYQQALGQGPQFIFQYYREEENGRGNFPPRFSGLQFPNYSSELNVNALELDDSALYLCASSPTGTGNTIYFGEGSWLTVV.

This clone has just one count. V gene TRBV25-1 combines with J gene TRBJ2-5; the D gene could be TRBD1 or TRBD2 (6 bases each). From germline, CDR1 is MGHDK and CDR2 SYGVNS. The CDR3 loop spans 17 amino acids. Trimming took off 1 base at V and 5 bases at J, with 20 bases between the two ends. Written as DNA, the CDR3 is TGTGCCAGCAGTGAATCTCGGGACTCAGGGGTCGGGGAGACCCAGTACTTC. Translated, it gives CASSESRDSGVGETQYF.

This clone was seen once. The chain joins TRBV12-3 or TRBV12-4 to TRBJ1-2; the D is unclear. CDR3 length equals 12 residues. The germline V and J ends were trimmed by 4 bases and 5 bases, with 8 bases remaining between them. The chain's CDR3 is CASSSSGYGYTF. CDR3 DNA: TGTGCCAGCAGTTCCTCAGGATATGGCTACACCTTC.

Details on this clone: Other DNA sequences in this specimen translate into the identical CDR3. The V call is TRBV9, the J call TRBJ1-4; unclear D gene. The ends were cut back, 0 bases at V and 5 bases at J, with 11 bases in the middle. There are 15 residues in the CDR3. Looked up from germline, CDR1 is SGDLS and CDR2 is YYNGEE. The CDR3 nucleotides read TGTGCCAGCAGCGTAGGCTTGCAGCCAAATGAAAAACTGTTTTTT. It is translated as CASSVGLQPNEKLFF.

The CDR3: CASNIGGLVNYGYTF. CDR3 coding DNA: TGTGCCAGCAATATCGGGGGGTTAGTTAACTATGGCTACACCTTC. V and J are TRBV6-6 and TRBJ1-2; D may be TRBD1 (5 bases). In germline, CDR1 is MNHNY, CDR2 SVGAGI (reference sequence). Deletions cut 7 bases from V and 1 base from J, with 16 bases between. The CDR3 is 15 residues long.

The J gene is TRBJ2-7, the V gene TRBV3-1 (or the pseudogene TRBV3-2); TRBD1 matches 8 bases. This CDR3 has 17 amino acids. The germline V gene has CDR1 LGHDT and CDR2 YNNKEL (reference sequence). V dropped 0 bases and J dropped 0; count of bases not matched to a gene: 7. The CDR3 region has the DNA TGTGCCAGCAGCCAAGATTTTGGCAGGGGGCCCTCCTACGAGCAGTACTTC. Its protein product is CASSQDFGRGPSYEQYF.

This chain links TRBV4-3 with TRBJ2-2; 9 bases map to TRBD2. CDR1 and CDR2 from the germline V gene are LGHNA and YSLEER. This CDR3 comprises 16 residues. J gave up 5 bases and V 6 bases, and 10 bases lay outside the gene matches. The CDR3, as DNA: TGCGCCAGCAGTCTCAGCCCTAGCGGGATTACCGGGGAGCTGTTTTTT. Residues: CASSLSPSGITGELFF.